These 14 T cell receptor beta chains originate from one sample sequenced in a study of blood T cell repertoires in COVID-19. The assay was immunoSEQ multiplex PCR, and TCRdb's table has in-frame clones only and misses some. Here the sample spans tens of thousands of clones, roughly 84% being singletons. The sequencing sample was made of peripheral blood. The receptors were gathered from a human donor in a cohort sampled during active COVID-19. The donor label of this sample is uncertain.

The genes are TRBV24-1 and TRBJ1-1; D gene uncertain. The germline CDR1 and CDR2 sequences are KGHDR and SFDVKD. Trimming removed 3 bases at V and 2 bases at J, with 6 bases between. CDR3 size: 13 residues. The CDR3 nucleotides are TGTGCCACCAGTGATGGAGATAACACTGAAGCTTTCTTT. Translated: CATSDGDNTEAFF.

A single count supports this clone. The rearrangement uses TRBV10-3 and TRBJ1-2; D ambiguous. The V end lost 2 bases, the J end lost 6 bases, and 10 bases lay between the germline ends. Germline CDR1 ENHRY, CDR2 SYGVKD. This CDR3 comprises 13 residues. DNA of the CDR3: TGTGCCATCAGTGAGGCGGGAGGCCATGGCTACACCTTC. Amino acid sequence: CAISEAGGHGYTF.

V gene TRBV15 combines with J gene TRBJ2-1, with TRBD2 identical over 10 bases. The CDR3 is 15 residues long. The V gene's germline CDR1 is LNHNV and CDR2 YYDKDF (reference sequence). The V and J ends lost 1 base and 7 bases, in that order; junction bases with no gene match: 4. For the CDR3, the DNA is TGTGCCACCAGCAGAGTTCTAGCGGGAGAAAATGAGCAGTTCTTC. Amino acid sequence: CATSRVLAGENEQFF.

The chain combines TRBV6-5 with TRBJ2-7; 8 bases are a match to TRBD1. Germline trimming cut 6 bases from V and 1 base from J; bases unmatched to any gene: 8. Germline V CDR1 and CDR2: MNHEY, SVGAGI. The CDR3 sequence is 15 residues long. The CDR3 sequence: CASRDRDRISYEQYF. In nucleotides, the CDR3 is TGTGCCAGCAGAGACCGGGACAGGATATCCTACGAGCAGTACTTC.

CDR3 nucleotides: TGTGCCAGCAGCTTCGGGACAGGGGAGCTTGGTGAGCAGTTCTTC. It is translated as CASSFGTGELGEQFF. The chain is built from TRBV7-9 and TRBJ2-1, with TRBD1 identical over 10 bases. The CDR3 is 15 residues long. The ends lost 3 bases at V and 9 bases at J; junction bases unmatched: 8. Germline CDR1 reads SEHNR; CDR2 reads FQNEAQ (reference sequence).

This chain uses TRBV2 with TRBJ2-7, with 9 bases matching TRBD1. The CDR3 covers 15 residues. Losses at the gene ends were 6 bases for V and 1 base for J; bases not matched to a gene: 7. Per germline, CDR1 SNHLY and CDR2 FYNNEI. CDR3 amino acids: CASSRDRGVSYEQYF. The CDR3, as DNA: TGTGCCAGCAGCCGAGACAGGGGGGTATCCTACGAGCAGTACTTC.

V gene TRBV5-1 combines with J gene TRBJ1-1; D is ambiguous. The V gene's germline CDR1 is SGHRS and CDR2 YFSETQ. The CDR3 length is 14 residues. Trimming took 4 bases from V and 2 from J, leaving 12 bases between them. For the CDR3, the DNA is TGCGCCAGCAGCCCCCAGGTAATTAACACTGAAGCTTTCTTT. Encoded protein: CASSPQVINTEAFF. Variable domain in full (rest from reference TRBV5-1 and TRBJ1-1): KAGVTQTPRYLIKTRGQQVTLSCSPISGHRSVSWYQQTPGQGLQFLFEYFSETQRNKGNFPGRFSGRQFSNSRSEMNVSTLELGDSALYLCASSPQVINTEAFFGQGTRLTVV.

This clone was seen a handful of times. This sequence joins TRBV7-9 and TRBJ2-7; TRBD1 aligns across 9 bases. This CDR3 comprises 15 residues. CDR1 SEHNR and CDR2 FQNEAQ come from the germline V gene (reference sequence). Trimming cost V 3 bases and J 5 bases; bases outside gene matches: 8. CDR3 loop: CASSFGGQGDHEQYF. The CDR3 DNA follows: TGTGCCAGCAGCTTTGGGGGACAGGGTGATCACGAGCAGTACTTC.

J is TRBJ2-2 and V is TRBV9, with a possible D match to TRBD2 (5 bases). CDR3 length: 16 residues. Germline V gives CDR1 SGDLS, CDR2 YYNGEE. The V end was cut by 3 bases, the J end by 0 bases, with 12 bases between. CDR3 amino acids: CASSALAPSNTGELFF. CDR3 nucleotide sequence: TGTGCCAGCAGCGCTTTAGCGCCCTCGAACACCGGGGAGCTGTTTTTT.

The CDR3 nucleotides are TGTGCCAGCAGTCAAGGGACAACAACTAGCACAGATACGCAGTATTTT. The encoded protein is CASSQGTTTSTDTQYF. The chain has TRBV28 and TRBJ2-3; D perhaps matches TRBD1 (6 bases). Trimming removed 5 bases from V and 0 bases from J, with 15 bases in between. Per germline, CDR1 MDHEN and CDR2 SYDVKM. CDR3 length: 16 residues.

The V and J genes are TRBV11-2 and TRBJ2-7; D possibly corresponds to TRBD1 (6 bases). The CDR3 has 14 amino acids. The ends were cut back, 5 bases at V and 0 bases at J, with 11 bases in the middle. Germline lookup yields CDR1 SGHAT and CDR2 FQNNGV. CDR3 in amino acids: CASSQTGFSYEQYF. The CDR3, as DNA: TGTGCCAGCAGCCAAACAGGGTTCTCCTACGAGCAGTACTTC. The full variable domain, its missing parts supplied by reference TRBV11-2 and TRBJ2-7, is EAGVAQSPRYKIIEKRQSVAFWCNPISGHATLYWYQQILGQGPKLLIQFQNNGVVDDSQLPKDRFSAERLKGVDSTLKIQPAKLEDSAVYLCASSQTGFSYEQYFGPGTRLTVT.

As DNA, the CDR3 is TGTGCCAGCACCGCGGGGGCCCGTAATGAAAAACTGTTTTTT. Translation: CASTAGARNEKLFF. The chain joins TRBV6-6 to TRBJ1-4; TRBD1 is a possible D gene (6 bases). The germline V and J ends were trimmed by 7 bases and 4 bases, with 13 bases remaining between them. Germline values: CDR1 MNHNY, CDR2 SVGAGI (reference sequence). The CDR3 loop spans 14 amino acids.

The V and J genes are TRBV11-3 and TRBJ2-3, with 10 bases that match TRBD2. The CDR3 spans 15 residues. Germline V CDR1 and CDR2: SGHNT, YENEEA. The J segment lost 6 bases and the V segment lost 5 bases, leaving 8 bases of the junction unmatched. The CDR3 DNA sequence: TGTGCCAGCAGCCTGGTACTAGCGGGACCCGATACGCAGTATTTT. Encoded protein: CASSLVLAGPDTQYF.

The chain combines TRBV5-1 with TRBJ2-3; D not resolved. Trimming left V 0 bases short and J 5 bases short, with 13 bases between. This CDR3 spans 15 amino acids. In germline, CDR1 is SGHRS, CDR2 YFSETQ. CDR3 amino acids: CASSLEPHYQDTQYF. Written as DNA, the CDR3 is TGCGCCAGCAGCTTGGAGCCACACTACCAAGATACGCAGTATTTT.